One and the same sample provided the 4 T cell receptor beta chains below, sequenced in a study of blood T cell repertoires in COVID-19. Measured with immunoSEQ multiplex PCR; TCRdb has only the in-frame clones, and not every one. The table has about 160,000 clones, 80% to 85% seen once; the top ten hold under 3.5%. The specimen sequenced was peripheral blood. These receptors were taken from a woman in her fifties or sixties with acute or convalescent COVID-19.

The rearrangement uses TRBV11-2 and TRBJ2-5; D might be TRBD1 (6 bases). Per germline, CDR1 SGHAT and CDR2 FQNNGV. Trimming cost V 1 base and J 1 base, with 10 bases left between them. The CDR3 spans 15 residues. The CDR3, as DNA: TGTGCCAGCAGCTTAGGGACAGTACTCCAAGAGACCCAGTACTTC. It yields the protein CASSLGTVLQETQYF.

The chain couples TRBV5-6 to TRBJ1-3, with 11 bases lining up with TRBD1. Germline trimming cut 4 bases from V and 2 bases from J; bases unmatched to any gene: 11. The germline gives CDR1 SGHDT, CDR2 YYEEEE. This CDR3 region has 18 residues. CDR3 sequence reads: CASSPGTGGDFPGNTIYF. CDR3 sequence (DNA): TGTGCCAGCAGCCCCGGGACAGGGGGTGACTTCCCTGGAAACACCATATATTTT.

This chain connects TRBV10-3 to TRBJ1-1; the match to TRBD1 covers 7 bases. Germline CDR1 reads ENHRY; CDR2 reads SYGVKD. The CDR3 spans 14 residues. With V trimmed by 5 bases and J by 3 bases, 6 bases remained unmatched. The CDR3 nucleotides are TGTGCCATCAGTAAGACCGGACAGGACACTGAAGCTTTCTTT. This gives the protein CAISKTGQDTEAFF.

The rearrangement links TRBV5-5 to TRBJ2-7, with 8 positions matching TRBD2. This CDR3 region has 14 residues. Germline values: CDR1 SGHKS, CDR2 YYEKEE (reference sequence). The trim removed 6 bases at V and 4 bases at J, leaving 9 bases unmatched. The CDR3 loop is CASTFAGGLYEQYF. The CDR3 coding sequence is TGTGCCAGCACGTTCGCGGGGGGTCTTTACGAGCAGTACTTC.